This is a list of T cell receptor beta chains from one sample in a study of T-cell reconstitution after alpha-beta-depleted transplantation in children. TCRdb used MiXCR to reprocess the PCR reads, holding one entry per CDR3 protein. Of 440,000 or so distinct CDR3 sequences listed, 11% were seen once; the top ten hold approximately 5%. This material consisted of PBMCs from the stem cell graft donor, taken from the stem cell graft. Receptor source: a human donor who donated a stem cell graft to a child with acute myeloid leukemia. Each CDR3 is given with its conserved first and last residue. A D gene is named only where the DNA matches it firmly. Expanded clones get a size class; other rows say once, few or many, or leave the size out.

d_gene	j_gene	abundance	v_gene	CDR3nt	CDR3aa
-	TRBJ1-5	few	TRBV10-3	TGTGCCATCAGGAACGGGGCCAGCAATCAGCCCCAGCATTTT	CAIRNGASNQPQHF
TRBD2	TRBJ2-5	-	TRBV2	TGTGCCAGCACAACTAGCGGGGGTACCCTGGTGGAGACCCAGTACTTC	CASTTSGGTLVETQYF
TRBD1	TRBJ1-5	few	TRBV2	TGTGCCAGCAGTGGACAGGGAGATTTCCAGCCCCAGCATTTT	CASSGQGDFQPQHF
TRBD1	TRBJ2-1	-	TRBV6-2/TRBV6-3	TGTGCCAGTCAGGGGGCCCCCTACAATGAGCAGTTCTTC	CASQGAPYNEQFF
TRBD2	TRBJ2-2	many	TRBV12-3/TRBV12-4	TGTGCCAGCAGTTTCTGGGTAGCGGGAGGGCGTATCGGGGAGCTGTTTTTT	CASSFWVAGGRIGELFF
-	TRBJ1-1	few	TRBV29-1	TGCAGCGTTCACGAAACTGAAGCTTTCTTT	CSVHETEAFF
TRBD2	TRBJ2-5	few	TRBV20-1	TGCAGTGCTAGGATAGCGGGGGGCGAAGAGACCCAGTACTTC	CSARIAGGEETQYF
-	TRBJ2-3	-	TRBV7-2	TGTGCCAGCAGCTTAGTAGCGGCCTCCGAGGGTACGCAGTATTTT	CASSLVAASEGTQYF
TRBD2	TRBJ2-3	many	TRBV4-3	TGCGCCAGCAGCCTAGGCGGGAGGGGGACAGATACGCAGTATTTT	CASSLGGRGTDTQYF
TRBD1	TRBJ1-4	many	TRBV5-5	TGTGCCAGCAGCGGGGGACAGGGAGGCACTAATGAAAAACTGTTTTTT	CASSGGQGGTNEKLFF
-	TRBJ2-1	few	TRBV4-1	TGCGCCAGCAGCCGCATGCGGGACGAAAGGTACAATGAGCAGTTCTTC	CASSRMRDERYNEQFF
-	TRBJ2-7	-	TRBV6-1	TGTGCCAGTGTGGACAATACGGTCTACGAGCAGTACTTC	CASVDNTVYEQYF
-	TRBJ2-3	few	TRBV12-3/TRBV12-4	TGTGCCAGCAGTTTGATAGAAACAGATACGCAGTATTTT	CASSLIETDTQYF
TRBD1	TRBJ1-4	few	TRBV12-5	TGTGCTAGTGCACCGATCCTCTCATTCTCTCGGGACAGGAATAATGAAAAACTGTTTTTT	CASAPILSFSRDRNNEKLFF
-	TRBJ2-5	few	TRBV20-1	TGCAGTGCGTTCCCCCTAGTTGGGGGGCAAGAGACCCAGTACTTC	CSAFPLVGGQETQYF
-	TRBJ2-2	-	TRBV4-3	TGCGCCAGCAGCCACTTAGGAGGCGCGAACACCGGGGAGCTGTTTTTT	CASSHLGGANTGELFF
TRBD2	TRBJ2-7	few	TRBV7-8	TGTGCCAGCAGCCGGGGACTAGCGGGAGAGAACGAGCAGTACTTC	CASSRGLAGENEQYF
TRBD2	TRBJ2-7	-	TRBV20-1	TGCAGTGTTTTAGCGGGAGGGCCTCTGGGCGAGCAGTACTTC	CSVLAGGPLGEQYF
-	TRBJ2-1	many	TRBV20-1	TGCAGTGCTAGGGACCCTGGGGGCAGCTCCTACAATGAGCAGTTCTTC	CSARDPGGSSYNEQFF
TRBD1	TRBJ2-6	-	TRBV7-3	TGTGCCAGCAGCCCCCCCACAGGGGGTCGGGCCAACGTCCTGACTTTC	CASSPPTGGRANVLTF
-	TRBJ1-3	many	TRBV12-3/TRBV12-4	TGTGCCAGCAGCCCCGGGACAACTGGAAACACCATATATTTT	CASSPGTTGNTIYF
TRBD1	TRBJ2-1	-	TRBV18	TGTGCCAGCTCACCACAACCACCAGGGGGTTTTTACAATGAGCAGTTCTTC	CASSPQPPGGFYNEQFF
-	TRBJ1-1	-	TRBV3-1	TGTGCCAGCAGCCCCCTAGGTCGGGGGAACACTGAAGCTTTCTTT	CASSPLGRGNTEAFF
-	TRBJ2-7	-	TRBV6-2/TRBV6-3	TGTGCCAGCACGTCAGCTTCCTACGAGCAGTACTTC	CASTSASYEQYF
-	TRBJ2-5	-	TRBV19	TGTGCCAGTAGTGTAACAGTACAAGAGACCCAGTACTTC	CASSVTVQETQYF
TRBD1	TRBJ1-6	-	TRBV5-4	TGTGCCAGCAGCGACCGGGACAGAGAAGATAATTCACCCCTCCACTTT	CASSDRDREDNSPLHF
-	TRBJ2-7	many	TRBV5-1	TGCGCCAGCAGCTGGGGTGTACTCTACGAGCAGTACTTC	CASSWGVLYEQYF
TRBD2	TRBJ2-1	-	TRBV20-1	TGCAGCCCGCGGAGCGGGAGTGGGGGTGAGCAGTTCTTC	CSPRSGSGGEQFF
-	TRBJ2-3	-	TRBV27	TGTGCCAGCAGTTTATCGTGGGTAGCGGCCGACTATACGCAGTATTTT	CASSLSWVAADYTQYF
TRBD2	TRBJ2-1	-	TRBV11-2	TGTGCCAGCAGCTTAGATGGTGGAACACTAGCGGGAAAAAATGAGCAGTTCTTC	CASSLDGGTLAGKNEQFF
-	TRBJ1-1	many	TRBV5-1	TGCGCCAGCAGGCGGGGGGAGCGGGATACTGAAGCTTTCTTT	CASRRGERDTEAFF
-	TRBJ1-1	many	TRBV7-2	TGTGCCAGCAGCTCGGGGGTAGTCACTGAAGCTTTCTTT	CASSSGVVTEAFF
TRBD1	TRBJ1-2	many	TRBV7-2	TGTGCCAGCAGCGTCGGGACAGGGGACCTGGGGGGCTACACCTTC	CASSVGTGDLGGYTF
TRBD2	TRBJ2-5	-	TRBV12-3/TRBV12-4	TGTGCCAGCAGTTTAGGGGCTAGCGGGAGTTCGAAGACCCAGTACTTC	CASSLGASGSSKTQYF
TRBD2	TRBJ2-1	many	TRBV18	TGTGCCAGCTCACCACCGGGACTAGCGGGAGGGTACAATGAGCAGTTCTTC	CASSPPGLAGGYNEQFF
-	TRBJ2-4	few	TRBV20-1	TGCAGTGCTAGAGATGCCCGCGGGTTAGCCAAAAACATTCAGTACTTC	CSARDARGLAKNIQYF
-	TRBJ2-1	few	TRBV7-2	TGTGCCAGCAGGTTACTCGGAGGAACTTACAATGAGCAGTTCTTC	CASRLLGGTYNEQFF